Given below is one T cell receptor beta chain in context. Data came from immunoSEQ multiplex PCR; TCRdb stores just in-frame clones and leaves some out. Of about 55,000 clones in the sample, about 86% were seen once. Patients were ruled out by autoimmune disease history or systemic immunosuppression. Sampling times: baseline, cycle 4 day 1, cycle 7 day 1. Deletions cut 1 base from V and 7 bases from J, with 17 bases between. This CDR3 has 15 amino acids. The germline CDR1 and CDR2 sequences are SGHRS and YFSETQ. The sample belongs to a study of OX40 agonist ivuxolimab in advanced cancers. The receptor comes from an adult with an advanced solid tumor such as melanoma, head and neck, liver or kidney cancer. This sequence joins TRBV5-1 and TRBJ2-5; TRBD1 might be the D (6 bases). The input for sequencing was CD4+ or CD8+ T cells sorted from blood, taken in a trial of the OX40 agonist ivuxolimab. The CDR3 is CASSLTGIEIGTQYF. CDR3 sequence (DNA): TGCGCCAGCAGCTTGACAGGGATCGAAATAGGGACCCAGTACTTC.